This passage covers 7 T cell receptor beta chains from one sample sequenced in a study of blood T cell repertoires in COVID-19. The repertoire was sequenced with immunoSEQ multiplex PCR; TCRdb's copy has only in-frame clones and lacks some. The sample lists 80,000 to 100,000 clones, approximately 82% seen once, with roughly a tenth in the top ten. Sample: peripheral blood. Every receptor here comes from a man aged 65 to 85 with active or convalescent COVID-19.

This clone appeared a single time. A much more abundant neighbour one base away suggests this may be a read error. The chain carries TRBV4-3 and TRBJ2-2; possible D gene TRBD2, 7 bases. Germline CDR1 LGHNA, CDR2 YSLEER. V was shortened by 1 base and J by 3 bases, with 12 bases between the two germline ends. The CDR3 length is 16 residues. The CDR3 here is CASSQGGGGDTGELFF. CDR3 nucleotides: TGCGCCAGCAGCCAAGGGGGAGGGGGGGACACCGGGGAGCTGTTTTTT.

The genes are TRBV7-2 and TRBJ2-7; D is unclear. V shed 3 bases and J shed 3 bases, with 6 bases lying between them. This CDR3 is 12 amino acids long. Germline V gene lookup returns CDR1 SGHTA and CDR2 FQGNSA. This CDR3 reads CASSLSRYEQYF. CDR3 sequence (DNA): TGTGCCAGCAGCTTGTCCCGCTACGAGCAGTACTTC.

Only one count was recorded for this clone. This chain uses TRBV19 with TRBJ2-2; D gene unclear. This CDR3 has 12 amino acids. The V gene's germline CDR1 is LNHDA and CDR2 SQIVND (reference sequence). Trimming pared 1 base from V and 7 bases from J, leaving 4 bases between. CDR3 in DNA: TGTGCCAGTAGTATAGCCAACGGGGAGCTGTTTTTT. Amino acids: CASSIANGELFF.

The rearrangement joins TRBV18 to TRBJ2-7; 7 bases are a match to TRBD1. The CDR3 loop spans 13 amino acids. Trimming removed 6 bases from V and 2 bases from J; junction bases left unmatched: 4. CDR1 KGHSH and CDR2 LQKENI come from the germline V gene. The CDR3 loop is CASSSGQTYEQYF. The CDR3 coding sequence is TGTGCCAGCTCTTCGGGACAGACCTACGAGCAGTACTTC.

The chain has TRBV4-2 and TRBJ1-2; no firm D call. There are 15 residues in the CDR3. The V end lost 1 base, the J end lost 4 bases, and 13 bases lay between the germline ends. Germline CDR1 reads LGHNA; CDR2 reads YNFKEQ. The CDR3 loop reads CASSQGEINSYGYTF. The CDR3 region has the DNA TGTGCCAGCAGCCAAGGCGAGATTAACTCCTATGGCTACACCTTC.

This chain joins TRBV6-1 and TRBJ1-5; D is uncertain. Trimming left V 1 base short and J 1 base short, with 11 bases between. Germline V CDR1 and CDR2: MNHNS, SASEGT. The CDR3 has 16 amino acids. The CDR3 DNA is TGTGCCAGCAGTGAAGGGGCCTGGAGGAGCAATCAGCCCCAGCATTTT. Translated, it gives CASSEGAWRSNQPQHF.

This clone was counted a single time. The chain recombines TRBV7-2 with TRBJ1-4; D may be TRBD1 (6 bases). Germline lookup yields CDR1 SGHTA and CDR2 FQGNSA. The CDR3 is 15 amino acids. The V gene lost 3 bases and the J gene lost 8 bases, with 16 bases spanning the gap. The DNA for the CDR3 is TGTGCCAGCAGCTTTAAGAGACAGGAGTTCGAAAAACTGTTTTTT. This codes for CASSFKRQEFEKLFF.